The sequence of this T cell receptor (beta chain) was determined in a study of a mutant IDH1 vaccine in newly diagnosed glioma. Study-level information: Initiation of the vaccine course occurred 4-6 weeks after radiotherapy alone, or alongside temozolomide cycles. Males made up around 62% and females about 40% of treated patients, whose mean age was approximately 44 years. Findings and limits, study-wide: Overall, more than 80% of patients had vaccine-induced immune responses.

Time point here: week 35, safety follow-up. Doses comprised 300 ug of mutant IDH1 20-mer peptide each, plus topical imiquimod. Patients came in for eight vaccinations, in weeks 1, 3, 5, 7, 11, 15, 19 and 23. In regard to this clone: The antigen is undetermined.

V lost 5 bases to trimming and J lost 4 bases, with 11 bases between them. The CDR3 runs to 13 residues. The germline V gene has CDR1 SGHTA and CDR2 FQGNSA. Libraries were prepared by immunoSEQ multiplex PCR; TCRdb keeps only in-frame clonotypes and omits some of them. This table holds fewer than 45,000 clones, 65% to 90% found once. The rearrangement links TRBV7-2 to TRBJ1-2, with no clear D. This clonotype originated in a middle-aged woman with glioma. Some clones in this sample may be carry-over from other donors' samples. Source: PBMCs, taken from a glioma patient whose treatment included an IDH1 peptide vaccine. CDR3 coding DNA: TGTGCCAGCAGCCTTGACAATGGCTATGGCTACACCTTC. Its translation: CASSLDNGYGYTF.